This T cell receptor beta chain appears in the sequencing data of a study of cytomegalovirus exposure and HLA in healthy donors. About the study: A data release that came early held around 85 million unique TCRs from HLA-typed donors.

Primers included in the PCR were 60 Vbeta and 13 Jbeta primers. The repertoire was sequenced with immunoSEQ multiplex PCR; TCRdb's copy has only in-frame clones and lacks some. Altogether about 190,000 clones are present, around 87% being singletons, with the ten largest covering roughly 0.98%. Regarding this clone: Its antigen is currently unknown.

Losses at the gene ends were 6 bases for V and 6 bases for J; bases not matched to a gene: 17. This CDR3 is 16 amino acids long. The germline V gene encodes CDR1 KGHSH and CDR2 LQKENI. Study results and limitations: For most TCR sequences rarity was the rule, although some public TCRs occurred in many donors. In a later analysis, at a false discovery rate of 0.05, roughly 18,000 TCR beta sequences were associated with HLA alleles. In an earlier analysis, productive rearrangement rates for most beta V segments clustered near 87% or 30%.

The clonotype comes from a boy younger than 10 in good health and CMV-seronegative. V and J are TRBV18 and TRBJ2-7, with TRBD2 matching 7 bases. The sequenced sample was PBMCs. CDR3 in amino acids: CASSSPLEAAGVEQYF. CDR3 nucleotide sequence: TGTGCCAGCTCCTCCCCACTCGAGGCGGCGGGAGTCGAGCAGTACTTC.